This TCR beta chain was captured by sequencing in a study of blood T cell repertoires in COVID-19. Study background: Spain, Italy and the United States supplied samples that represented acute and convalescent COVID-19. The cDNA or gDNA used as material had been derived from T cells, B-cell-depleted T cells, or PBMCs.

Libraries were prepared by immunoSEQ multiplex PCR; TCRdb keeps only in-frame clonotypes and omits some of them. Of 230,000 or so clones in the sample, around 81% were seen once. CDR1 is KGHDR and CDR2 is SFDVKD in the germline V gene. CDR3 length equals 16 residues. The ends lost 3 bases at V and 4 bases at J; junction bases unmatched: 4. Sequenced input: peripheral blood. This TCR came from a man between 50 and 59 years old with active or convalescent COVID-19. The chain is built from TRBV24-1 and TRBJ2-4; 11 bases are shared with TRBD1. CDR3 region: CATSDPGQGAKNIQYF. CDR3 nucleotide sequence: TGTGCCACCAGTGATCCCGGACAGGGGGCTAAAAACATTCAGTACTTC.